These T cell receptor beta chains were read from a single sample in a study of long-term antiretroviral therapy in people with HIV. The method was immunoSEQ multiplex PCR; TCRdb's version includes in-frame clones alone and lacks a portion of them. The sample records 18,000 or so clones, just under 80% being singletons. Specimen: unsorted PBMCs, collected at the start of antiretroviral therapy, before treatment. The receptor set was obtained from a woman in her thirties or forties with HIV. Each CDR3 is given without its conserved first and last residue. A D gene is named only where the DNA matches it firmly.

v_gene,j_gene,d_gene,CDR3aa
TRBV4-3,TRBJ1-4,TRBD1,ASSQGNRGGEKLF
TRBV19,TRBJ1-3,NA,ASSIEQLQGSGNTIY
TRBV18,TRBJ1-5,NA,ASSATQGEQPQH
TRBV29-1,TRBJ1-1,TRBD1,SVPGQGRNTEAF
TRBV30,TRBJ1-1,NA,AWSVVGEAF
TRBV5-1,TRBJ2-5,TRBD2,ASSFIAGEGETQY
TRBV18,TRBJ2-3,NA,ASSPGTTDTQY
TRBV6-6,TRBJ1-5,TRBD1,ASRTGQGSNQPQH
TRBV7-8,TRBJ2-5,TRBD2,ASSLGRLAGQETQY
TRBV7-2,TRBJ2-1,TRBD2,ASSLTGTSGGRQF
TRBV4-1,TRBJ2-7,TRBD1,ASSQGGQGDYEQY
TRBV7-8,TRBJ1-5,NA,ASSASRGLNNQPQH
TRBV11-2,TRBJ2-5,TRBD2,ASSLDQFGAGGRETQY
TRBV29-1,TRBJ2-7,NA,SVEGESVYEQY
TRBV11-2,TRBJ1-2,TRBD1,ASSRTGTGDYGYT
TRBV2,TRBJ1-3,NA,ASSKGGLGNTIY
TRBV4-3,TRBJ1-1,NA,ASSQDLKPVTEAF
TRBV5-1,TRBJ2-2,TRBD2,ASSLRRGRTGELF
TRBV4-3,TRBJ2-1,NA,ASSTRTSLTYNEQF
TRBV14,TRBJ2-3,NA,ASSQDMSVAQY
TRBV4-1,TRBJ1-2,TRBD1,ASSPPGTGVGYT
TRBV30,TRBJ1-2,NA,AWSRNSRTYGYT
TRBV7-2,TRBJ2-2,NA,ASSLEAGLTGELF
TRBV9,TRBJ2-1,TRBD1,ASSVGDSNEQF
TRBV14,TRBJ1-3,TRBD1,ASSFLQGEGNTIY
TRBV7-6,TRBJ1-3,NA,ASSLTGSGNTIY
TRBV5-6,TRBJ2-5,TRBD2,ASSLSGGIQETQY
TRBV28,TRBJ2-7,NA,ASSLFTKGREQY
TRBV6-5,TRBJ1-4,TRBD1,ASSERGTGWEKLF
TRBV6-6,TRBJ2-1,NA,ASKGSYNEQF
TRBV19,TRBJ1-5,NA,ASSIDYRQPQH
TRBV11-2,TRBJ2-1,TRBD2,ASSPRASGYNEQF
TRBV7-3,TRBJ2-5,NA,ASSLLAEETQY
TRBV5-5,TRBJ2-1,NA,ASSLVRGSYNEQF
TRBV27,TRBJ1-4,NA,ASSNYRGSNEKLF
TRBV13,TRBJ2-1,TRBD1,ASVDRAYNEQF
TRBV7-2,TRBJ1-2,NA,ASSRPGRGGYT
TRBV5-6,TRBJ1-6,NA,ASRPGTEPNSPLH
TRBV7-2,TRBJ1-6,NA,ASSFVNAYNSPLH
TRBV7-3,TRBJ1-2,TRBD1,ASSLGQGYGYT
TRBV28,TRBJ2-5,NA,ASSTTAQETQY
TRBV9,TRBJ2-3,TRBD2,ASSPGLARDTQY
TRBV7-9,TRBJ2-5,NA,ASSLARETQY
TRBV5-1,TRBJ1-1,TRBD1,ASRDPGQGVRTEAF
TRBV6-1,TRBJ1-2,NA,ASSVTGTGLGYT
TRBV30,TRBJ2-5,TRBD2,AWRGGVETQY
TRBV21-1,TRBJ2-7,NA,ASSNGSHEQY